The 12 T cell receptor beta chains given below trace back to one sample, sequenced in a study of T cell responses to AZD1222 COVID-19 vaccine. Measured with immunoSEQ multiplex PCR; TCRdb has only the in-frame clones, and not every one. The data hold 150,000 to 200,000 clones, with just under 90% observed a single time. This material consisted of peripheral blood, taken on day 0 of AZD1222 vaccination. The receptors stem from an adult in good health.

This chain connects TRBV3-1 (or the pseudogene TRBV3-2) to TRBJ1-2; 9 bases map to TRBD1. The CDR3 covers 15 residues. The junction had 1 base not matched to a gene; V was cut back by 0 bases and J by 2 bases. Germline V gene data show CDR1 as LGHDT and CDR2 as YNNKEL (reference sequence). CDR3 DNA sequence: TGTGCCAGCAGCCAAGAAGGGACAGGGAACTATGGCTACACCTTC. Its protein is CASSQEGTGNYGYTF.

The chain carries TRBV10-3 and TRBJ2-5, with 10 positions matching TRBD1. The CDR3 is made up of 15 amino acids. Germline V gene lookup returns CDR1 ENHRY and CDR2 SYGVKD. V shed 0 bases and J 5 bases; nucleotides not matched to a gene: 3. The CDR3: CAISESTGGRETQYF. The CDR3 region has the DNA TGTGCCATCAGTGAGTCGACAGGGGGCAGGGAGACCCAGTACTTC.

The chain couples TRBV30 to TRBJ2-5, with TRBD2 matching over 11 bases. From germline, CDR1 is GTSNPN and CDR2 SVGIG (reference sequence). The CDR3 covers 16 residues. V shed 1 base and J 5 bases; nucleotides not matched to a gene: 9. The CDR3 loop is CAWSAPVAGGIETQYF. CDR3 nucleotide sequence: TGTGCCTGGAGTGCCCCAGTAGCGGGGGGGATCGAGACCCAGTACTTC.

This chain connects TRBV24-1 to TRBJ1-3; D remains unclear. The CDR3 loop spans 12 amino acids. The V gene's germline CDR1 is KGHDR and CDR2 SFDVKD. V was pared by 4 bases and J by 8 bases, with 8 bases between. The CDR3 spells CATSDPGDTIYF. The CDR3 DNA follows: TGTGCCACCAGTGACCCCGGTGACACCATATATTTT.

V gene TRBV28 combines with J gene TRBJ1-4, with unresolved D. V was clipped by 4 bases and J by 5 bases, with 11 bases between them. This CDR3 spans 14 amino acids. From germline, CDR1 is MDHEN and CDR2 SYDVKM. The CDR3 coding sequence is TGTGCCAGCAGTTCGTCCCCTTTAAATGAAAAACTGTTTTTT. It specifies CASSSSPLNEKLFF.

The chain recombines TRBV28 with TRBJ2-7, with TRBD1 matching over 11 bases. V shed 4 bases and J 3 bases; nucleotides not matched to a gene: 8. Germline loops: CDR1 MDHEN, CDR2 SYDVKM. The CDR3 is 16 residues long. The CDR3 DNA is TGTGCCAGCAGTTGGGATAGGGACAGGGGGGGCTACGAGCAGTACTTC. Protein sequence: CASSWDRDRGGYEQYF.

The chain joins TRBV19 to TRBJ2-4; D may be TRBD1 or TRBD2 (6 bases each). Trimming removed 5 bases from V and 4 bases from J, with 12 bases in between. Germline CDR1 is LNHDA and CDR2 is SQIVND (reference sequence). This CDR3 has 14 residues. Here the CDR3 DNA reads TGTGCCAGTAGTCAAGGGGGAGGTAAAAACATTCAGTACTTC. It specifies CASSQGGGKNIQYF. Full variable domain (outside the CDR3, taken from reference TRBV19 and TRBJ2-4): DGGITQSPKYLFRKEGQNVTLSCEQNLNHDAMYWYRQDPGQGLRLIYYSQIVNDFQKGDIAEGYSVSREKKESFPLTVTSAQKNPTAFYLCASSQGGGKNIQYFGAGTRLSVL.

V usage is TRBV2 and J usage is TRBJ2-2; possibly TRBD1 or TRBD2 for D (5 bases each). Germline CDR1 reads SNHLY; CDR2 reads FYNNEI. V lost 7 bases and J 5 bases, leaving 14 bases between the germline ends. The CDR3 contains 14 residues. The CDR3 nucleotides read TGTGCCAGCAACCCCGGGACGTTTACCGGGGAGCTGTTTTTT. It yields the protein CASNPGTFTGELFF.

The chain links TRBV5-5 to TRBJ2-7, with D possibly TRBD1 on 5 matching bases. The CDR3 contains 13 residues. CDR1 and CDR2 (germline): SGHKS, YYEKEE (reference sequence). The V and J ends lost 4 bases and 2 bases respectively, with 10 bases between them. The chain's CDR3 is CASSAVGPYEQYF. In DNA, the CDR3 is TGTGCCAGCAGCGCCGTGGGGCCCTACGAGCAGTACTTC.

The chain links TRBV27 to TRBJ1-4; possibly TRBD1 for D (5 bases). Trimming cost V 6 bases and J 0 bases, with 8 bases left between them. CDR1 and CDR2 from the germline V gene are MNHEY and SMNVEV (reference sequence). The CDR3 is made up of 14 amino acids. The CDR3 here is CASRGVATNEKLFF. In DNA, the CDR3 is TGTGCCAGCAGGGGGGTGGCAACTAATGAAAAACTGTTTTTT.

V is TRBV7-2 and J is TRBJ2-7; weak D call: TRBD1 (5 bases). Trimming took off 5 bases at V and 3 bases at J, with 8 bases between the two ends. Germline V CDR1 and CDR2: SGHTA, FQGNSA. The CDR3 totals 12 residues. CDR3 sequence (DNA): TGTGCCAGCAGCAAAGACAGCTACGAGCAGTACTTC. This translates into CASSKDSYEQYF.

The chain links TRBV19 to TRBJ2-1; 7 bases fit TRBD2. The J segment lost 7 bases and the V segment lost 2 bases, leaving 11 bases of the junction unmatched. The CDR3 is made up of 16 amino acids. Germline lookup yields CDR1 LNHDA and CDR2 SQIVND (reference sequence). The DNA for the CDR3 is TGTGCCAGTAGTATATCAGCTAGCGGTAAACTTAATGAGCAGTTCTTC. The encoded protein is CASSISASGKLNEQFF.